These 9 T cell receptor beta chains originate from one sample sequenced in a study of T cell clonality in common variable immunodeficiency. Measured with immunoSEQ multiplex PCR; TCRdb has only the in-frame clones, and not every one. Listed for the sample are about 52,000 clones, none seen a single time. Sequencing used peripheral blood mononuclear cells. Every receptor here comes from a person between 18 and 69 years old in good health.

In its sample, this clone was seen many times. The CDR3 end lies 3 residues beyond the end of the read and is filled in from the germline J gene. This chain uses TRBV10-3 with TRBJ2-5; 11 bases are a match to TRBD2. The CDR3 has 19 amino acids. The junction had 9 bases not matched to a gene; V was cut back by 0 bases and J by 0 bases. Germline CDR1 is ENHRY and CDR2 is SYGVKD. Incomplete CDR3 DNA: TGTGCCATCAGTGAGTCGGAGACTAGCGGGGCGTTGTACCAAGAGACC. Protein product: CAISESETSGALYQET. The full CDR3 protein reads CAISESETSGALYQETQYF.

This clone was counted ten times or more. The read falls 3 residues short of the CDR3 end, and the missing part is taken from the germline J gene. J is TRBJ2-3 and V is TRBV10-3, with 9 bases that match TRBD1. The CDR3 contains 19 residues. Germline CDR1 is ENHRY and CDR2 is SYGVKD. After removal of 6 bases from V and 0 bases from J, the junction contained 16 bases not matched to a gene. CDR3 DNA, as far as it was read: TGTGCCATCAGGCGCTCGGGACAGGGAAGTACGCGGAGCACAGATACG. Translation gives CAIRRSGQGSTRSTDT. The complete CDR3 protein is CAIRRSGQGSTRSTDTQYF.

This clone was observed many times. The read ends 3 residues early relative to the CDR3; the germline J gene fills the gap. This chain links TRBV6-2 or TRBV6-3 with TRBJ1-5, with D unclear. The CDR3 covers 16 residues. V lost 7 bases and J lost 2, with 18 bases in between. Germline values: CDR1 MNHEY, CDR2 SVGEGT. CDR3 in amino acids: CASKIVERAGNQPQHF. CDR3 bases read: TGTGCCAGCAAAATAGTGGAAAGGGCAGGCAATCAGCCC.

This clone has a count of ten or more. The read halts 3 residues ahead of the CDR3 end, with the missing end drawn from the germline J gene. The genes are TRBV5-1 and TRBJ2-1; TRBD2 matches at 7 bases. Trimming took 1 base from V and 5 from J; bases not matched to a gene: 12. This CDR3 region has 17 residues. CDR1 is SGHRS, CDR2 YFSETQ, per germline. The CDR3: CASSLRGGLAVNNEQFF. The part of the CDR3 DNA that was read is TGCGCCAGCAGCTTGAGAGGCGGCCTAGCGGTTAACAATGAG.

This clone was recorded at least ten times. The CDR3 extends 3 residues past the end of the read, so its final part is completed from the germline J gene. This rearrangement joins TRBV20-1 to TRBJ1-2; 9 nucleotides line up with TRBD1. Looked up from germline, CDR1 is DFQATT and CDR2 is SNEGSKA (reference sequence). This CDR3 comprises 13 residues. CDR3 bases read: TGCAGCCCGATCACAGGGGGCGACTATGGC. This gives the protein CSPITGGDYG. The entire CDR3 sequence reads CSPITGGDYGYTF.

As to this clone: The read comes to an end 3 residues before the CDR3 does, leaving the germline J gene to fill in the end. This rearrangement joins TRBV19 to TRBJ2-2, with TRBD1 matching over 10 bases. Germline V gives CDR1 LNHDA, CDR2 SQIVND (reference sequence). This CDR3 has 16 residues. The DNA read from the CDR3 is TGTGCCAGTAGTATTACCGGACAGGGGGTAAGGTCACCG. It yields the protein CASSITGQGVRSP. The full-length CDR3 reads as CASSITGQGVRSPLFF. The full variable domain, its missing parts supplied by reference TRBV19 and TRBJ2-2, is DGGITQSPKYLFRKEGQNVTLSCEQNLNHDAMYWYRQDPGQGLRLIYYSQIVNDFQKGDIAEGYSVSREKKESFPLTVTSAQKNPTAFYLCASSITGQGVRSPLFFGEGSRLTVL.

With respect to this clone: The read ends 3 residues before the CDR3 terminus; that terminus is restored from the germline J gene. This chain joins TRBV19 and TRBJ1-6; D remains unclear. Germline lookup yields CDR1 LNHDA and CDR2 SQIVND (reference sequence). The CDR3 totals 13 residues. Trimming shortened V by 5 bases and J by 6 bases, and 8 bases separated the two germline ends. CDR3 sequence reads: CASSPPGNSPLHF. The covered CDR3 bases are TGTGCCAGTAGTCCTCCGGGTAATTCACCC.

This clone was seen at least ten times. The read halts 3 residues ahead of the CDR3 end, with the missing end drawn from the germline J gene. This rearrangement joins TRBV20-1 to TRBJ2-7; TRBD2 aligns across 7 bases. Losses at the gene ends were 2 bases for V and 6 bases for J; bases not matched to a gene: 7. Looked up from germline, CDR1 is DFQATT and CDR2 is SNEGSKA (reference sequence). This CDR3 has 13 amino acids. The CDR3 DNA, read in part, is TGCAGTGCTAGAATCTCACTAGCGACCGAG. Amino acids: CSARISLATE. The CDR3 in its entirety is CSARISLATEQYF.

This clone has a handful of counts. One end of the junction does not line up with germline, which may come from a read error. The read falls 3 residues short of the CDR3 end, and the missing part is taken from the germline J gene. The gene calls are TRBV19 and TRBJ1-5; possibly TRBD1 for D (6 bases). The germline gives CDR1 LNHDA, CDR2 SQIVND (reference sequence). The CDR3 length is 14 residues. The CDR3 spells CASHRAYSSQPQHF. The DNA read from the CDR3 is TGTGCCAGTCACAGGGCCTATAGCAGTCAGCCC.